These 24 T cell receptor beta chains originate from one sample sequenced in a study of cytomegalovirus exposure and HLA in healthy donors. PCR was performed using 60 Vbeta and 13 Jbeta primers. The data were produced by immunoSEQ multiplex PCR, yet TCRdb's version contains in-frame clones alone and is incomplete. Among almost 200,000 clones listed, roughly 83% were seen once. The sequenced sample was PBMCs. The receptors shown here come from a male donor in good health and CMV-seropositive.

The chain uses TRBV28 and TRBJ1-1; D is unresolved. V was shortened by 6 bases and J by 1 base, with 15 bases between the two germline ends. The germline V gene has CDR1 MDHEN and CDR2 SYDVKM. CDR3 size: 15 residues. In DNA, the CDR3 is TGTGCCAGCAGCCCGGCAGGAGGAGGGAACACTGAAGCTTTCTTT. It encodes CASSPAGGGNTEAFF.

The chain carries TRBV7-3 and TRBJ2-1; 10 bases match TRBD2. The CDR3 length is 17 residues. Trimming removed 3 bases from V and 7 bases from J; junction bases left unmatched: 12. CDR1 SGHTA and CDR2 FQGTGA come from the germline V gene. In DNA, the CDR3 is TGTGCCAGCAGCTTTCAACCGGGACTAGCGATTGGGAATGAGCAGTTCTTC. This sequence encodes CASSFQPGLAIGNEQFF. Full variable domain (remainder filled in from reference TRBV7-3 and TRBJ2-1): GAGVSQTPSNKVTEKGKYVELRCDPISGHTALYWYRQSLGQGPEFLIYFQGTGAADDSGLPNDRFFAVRPEGSVSTLKIQRTERGDSAVYLCASSFQPGLAIGNEQFFGPGTRLTVL.

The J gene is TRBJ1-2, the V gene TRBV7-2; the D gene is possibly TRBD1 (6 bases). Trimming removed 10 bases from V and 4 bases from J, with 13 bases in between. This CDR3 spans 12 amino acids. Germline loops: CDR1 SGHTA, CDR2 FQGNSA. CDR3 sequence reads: CATKTGPYGYTF. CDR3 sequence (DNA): TGTGCCACCAAAACAGGGCCCTATGGCTACACCTTC.

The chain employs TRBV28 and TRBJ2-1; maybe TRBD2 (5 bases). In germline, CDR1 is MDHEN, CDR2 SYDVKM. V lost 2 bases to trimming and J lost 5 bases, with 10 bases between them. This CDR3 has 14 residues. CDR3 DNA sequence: TGTGCCAGCAGTTTACGACTATCGAACAATGAGCAGTTCTTC. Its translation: CASSLRLSNNEQFF.

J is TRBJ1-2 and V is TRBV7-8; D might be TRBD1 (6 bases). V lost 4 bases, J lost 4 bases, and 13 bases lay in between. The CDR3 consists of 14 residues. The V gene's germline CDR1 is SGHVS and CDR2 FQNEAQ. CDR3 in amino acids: CASSSRGEGYGYTF. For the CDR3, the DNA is TGTGCCAGCAGCTCCAGGGGAGAGGGCTATGGCTACACCTTC.

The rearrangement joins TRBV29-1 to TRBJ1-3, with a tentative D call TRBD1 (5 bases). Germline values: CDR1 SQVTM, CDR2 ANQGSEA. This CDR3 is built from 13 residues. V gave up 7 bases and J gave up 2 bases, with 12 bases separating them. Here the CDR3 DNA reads TGCAGCGCCACCGGGGGTACTGGAAACACCATATATTTT. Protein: CSATGGTGNTIYF.

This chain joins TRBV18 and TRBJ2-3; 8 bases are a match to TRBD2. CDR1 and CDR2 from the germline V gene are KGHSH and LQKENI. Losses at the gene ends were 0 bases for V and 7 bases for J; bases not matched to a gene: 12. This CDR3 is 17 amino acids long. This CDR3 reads CASSPPGTSIGENTQYF. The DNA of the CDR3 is TGTGCCAGCTCACCACCCGGGACTAGTATAGGGGAAAATACGCAGTATTTT.

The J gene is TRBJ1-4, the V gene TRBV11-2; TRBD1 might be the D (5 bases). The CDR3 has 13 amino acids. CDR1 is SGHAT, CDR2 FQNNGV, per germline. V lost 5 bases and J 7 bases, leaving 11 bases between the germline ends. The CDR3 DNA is TGTGCCAGCAGCAAAGGGGATGGTGAAAAACTGTTTTTT. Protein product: CASSKGDGEKLFF.

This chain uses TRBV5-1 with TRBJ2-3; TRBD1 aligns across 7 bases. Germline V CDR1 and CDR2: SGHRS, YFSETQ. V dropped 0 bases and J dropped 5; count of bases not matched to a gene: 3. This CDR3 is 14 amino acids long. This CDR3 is CASSLADRQDTQYF. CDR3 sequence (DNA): TGCGCCAGCAGCTTGGCGGACAGGCAAGATACGCAGTATTTT. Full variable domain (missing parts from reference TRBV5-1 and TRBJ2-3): KAGVTQTPRYLIKTRGQQVTLSCSPISGHRSVSWYQQTPGQGLQFLFEYFSETQRNKGNFPGRFSGRQFSNSRSEMNVSTLELGDSALYLCASSLADRQDTQYFGPGTRLTVL.

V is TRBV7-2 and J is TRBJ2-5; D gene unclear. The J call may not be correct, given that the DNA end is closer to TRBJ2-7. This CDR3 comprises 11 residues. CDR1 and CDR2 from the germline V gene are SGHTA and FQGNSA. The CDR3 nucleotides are TGTGCCAGCAGCCTCGAGTACGAGCAGTACTTC. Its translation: CASSLEYEQYF.

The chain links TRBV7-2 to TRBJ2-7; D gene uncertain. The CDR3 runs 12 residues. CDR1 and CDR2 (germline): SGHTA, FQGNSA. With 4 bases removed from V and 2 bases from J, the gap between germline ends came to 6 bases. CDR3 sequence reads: CASSSLTYEQYF. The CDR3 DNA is TGTGCCAGCAGCTCACTTACCTACGAGCAGTACTTC.

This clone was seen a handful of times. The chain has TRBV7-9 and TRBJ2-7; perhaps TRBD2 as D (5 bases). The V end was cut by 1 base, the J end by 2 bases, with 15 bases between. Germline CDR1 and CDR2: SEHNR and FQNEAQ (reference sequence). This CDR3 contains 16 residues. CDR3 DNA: TGTGCCAGCAGCTTAGGCCTTCGAGCGGAAGCCTACGAGCAGTACTTC. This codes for CASSLGLRAEAYEQYF. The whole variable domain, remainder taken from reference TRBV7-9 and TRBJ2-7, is DTGVSQNPRHKITKRGQNVTFRCDPISEHNRLYWYRQTLGQGPEFLTYFQNEAQLEKSRLLSDRFSAERPKGSFSTLEIQRTEQGDSAMYLCASSLGLRAEAYEQYFGPGTRLTVT.

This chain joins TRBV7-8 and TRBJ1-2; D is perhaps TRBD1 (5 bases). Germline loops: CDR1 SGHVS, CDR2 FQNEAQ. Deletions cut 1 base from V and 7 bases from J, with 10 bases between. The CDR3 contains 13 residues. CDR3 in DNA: TGTGCCAGCAGCTTAGAGGCAGGGTTTGGCTACACCTTC. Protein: CASSLEAGFGYTF. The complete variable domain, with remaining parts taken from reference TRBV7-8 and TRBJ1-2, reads GAGVSQSPRYKVAKRGQDVALRCDPISGHVSLFWYQQALGQGPEFLTYFQNEAQLDKSGLPSDRFFAERPEGSVSTLKIQRTQQEDSAVYLCASSLEAGFGYTFGSGTRLTVV.

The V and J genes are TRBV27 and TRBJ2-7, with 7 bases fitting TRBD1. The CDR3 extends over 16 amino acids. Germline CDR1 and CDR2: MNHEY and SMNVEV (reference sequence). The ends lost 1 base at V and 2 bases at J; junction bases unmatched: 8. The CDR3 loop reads CASSLWVGTETYEQYF. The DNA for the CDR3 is TGTGCCAGCAGTTTATGGGTCGGGACAGAGACCTACGAGCAGTACTTC.

CDR3 DNA: TGTGCCAGCAGCTTGACAGGATACGATGAAAAACTGTTTTTT. Protein sequence: CASSLTGYDEKLFF. The chain uses TRBV5-8 and TRBJ1-4; D perhaps matches TRBD1 (5 bases). The CDR3 runs 14 residues. Germline V gene lookup returns CDR1 SGHTS and CDR2 YDEGEE. V lost 1 base, J lost 6 bases, and 10 bases lay in between.

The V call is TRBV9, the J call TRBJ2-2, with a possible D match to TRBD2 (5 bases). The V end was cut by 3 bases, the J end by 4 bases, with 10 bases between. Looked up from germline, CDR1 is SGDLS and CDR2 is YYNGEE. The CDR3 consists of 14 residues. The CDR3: CASSDTGFTGELFF. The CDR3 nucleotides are TGTGCCAGCAGCGACACGGGGTTCACCGGGGAGCTGTTTTTT.

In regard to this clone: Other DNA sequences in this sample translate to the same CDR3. CDR3 residues: CASSGSGVGELFF. The DNA of the CDR3 is TGTGCCAGCAGTGGTAGCGGGGTCGGGGAGCTGTTTTTT. The V call is TRBV25-1, the J call TRBJ2-2; 8 nucleotides agree with TRBD2. V lost 4 bases and J lost 7; bases outside the gene matches: 2. This CDR3 is 13 amino acids long. From germline, CDR1 is MGHDK and CDR2 SYGVNS.

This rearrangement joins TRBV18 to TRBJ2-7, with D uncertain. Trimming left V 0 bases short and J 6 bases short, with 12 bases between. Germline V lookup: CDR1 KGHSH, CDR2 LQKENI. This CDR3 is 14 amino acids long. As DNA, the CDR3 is TGTGCCAGCTCACCACCTCCTAGTCTCGGCGAGCAGTACTTC. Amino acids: CASSPPPSLGEQYF.

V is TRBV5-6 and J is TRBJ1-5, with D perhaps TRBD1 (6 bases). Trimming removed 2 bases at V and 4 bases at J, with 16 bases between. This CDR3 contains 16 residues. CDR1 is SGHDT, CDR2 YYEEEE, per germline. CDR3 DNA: TGTGCCAGCAGCTTCACTACGGGACACCAAAATCAGCCCCAGCATTTT. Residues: CASSFTTGHQNQPQHF.

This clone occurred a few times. This CDR3 reads CASSLDRGRGELFF. CDR3 sequence (DNA): TGTGCCAGTAGTCTTGACAGGGGGCGCGGGGAGCTGTTTTTT. The chain joins TRBV19 to TRBJ2-2; 10 positions match TRBD1. Looked up from germline, CDR1 is LNHDA and CDR2 is SQIVND (reference sequence). V lost 5 bases to trimming and J lost 7 bases; unmatched junction nucleotides: 4. The CDR3 is 14 amino acids. The variable domain in full, completed from reference TRBV19 and TRBJ2-2, reads DGGITQSPKYLFRKEGQNVTLSCEQNLNHDAMYWYRQDPGQGLRLIYYSQIVNDFQKGDIAEGYSVSREKKESFPLTVTSAQKNPTAFYLCASSLDRGRGELFFGEGSRLTVL.

The CDR3 here is CASSIPKRRTGGSSNEKLFF. For the CDR3, the DNA is TGTGCCAGTAGTATACCAAAGCGTAGGACAGGGGGCTCCTCTAATGAAAAACTGTTTTTT. The rearrangement uses TRBV19 and TRBJ1-4; 11 bases map to TRBD1. V was clipped by 2 bases and J by 3 bases; unmatched bases: 14. Germline V gene lookup returns CDR1 LNHDA and CDR2 SQIVND (reference sequence). This CDR3 region has 20 residues.

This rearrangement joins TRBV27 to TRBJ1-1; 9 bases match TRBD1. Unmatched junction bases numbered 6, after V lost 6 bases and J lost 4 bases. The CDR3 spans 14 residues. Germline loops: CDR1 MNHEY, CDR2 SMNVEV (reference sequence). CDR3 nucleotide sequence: TGTGCCAGCAGGGGGCCGGGACAGGGCACTGAAGCTTTCTTT. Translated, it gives CASRGPGQGTEAFF.

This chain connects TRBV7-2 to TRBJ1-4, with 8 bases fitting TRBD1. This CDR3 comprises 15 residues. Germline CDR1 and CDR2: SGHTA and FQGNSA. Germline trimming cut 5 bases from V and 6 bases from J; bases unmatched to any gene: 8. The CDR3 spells CASSLSTGEYEKLFF. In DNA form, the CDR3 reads TGTGCCAGCAGCCTATCGACAGGGGAGTATGAAAAACTGTTTTTT.

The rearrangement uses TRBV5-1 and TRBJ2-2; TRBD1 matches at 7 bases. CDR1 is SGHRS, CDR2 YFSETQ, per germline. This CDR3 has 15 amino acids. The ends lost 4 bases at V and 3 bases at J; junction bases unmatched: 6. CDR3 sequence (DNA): TGCGCCAGCAGCGCATCGACAGGGTACACCGGGGAGCTGTTTTTT. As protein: CASSASTGYTGELFF.